This TCR beta chain emerged from a study of T-cell reconstitution after alpha-beta-depleted transplantation in children. Preparation of the TCRbeta library involved a method that used unique molecular identifiers. TCRdb itself ran the PCR reads through MiXCR, one entry per CDR3 protein. The table has some 95,000 distinct CDR3 sequences, less than 25% seen once. In this sample, this clonotype turned up a few times. Its target is not known. The germline V gene encodes CDR1 SGHDT and CDR2 YYEEEE. Trimming took off 4 bases at V and 3 bases at J, with 13 bases between the two ends. This CDR3 comprises 15 residues. Study-wide points: The main origin of T-cell counts and diversity one year after transplant was newly produced T cells. Surviving thymic progenitors and recipient T cells were the source of high TCRbeta diversity at day 60 in some patients. Reportedly, roughly two months post-transplant, alpha-beta T cells arose from several hundred expanded graft clones.

This chain joins TRBV5-6 and TRBJ1-4; no clear D. The material was PBMCs, obtained before TCRalphabeta/CD19-depleted stem cell transplant. The receptor comes from a boy aged 2 to 10 with acute lymphoblastic leukemia, due to receive a stem cell transplant. The CDR3 spells CASSPDHRANEKLFF. In nucleotides, the CDR3 is TGTGCCAGCAGCCCGGATCATAGGGCTAATGAAAAACTGTTTTTT. The whole variable domain, remainder taken from reference TRBV5-6 and TRBJ1-4, is DAGVTQSPTHLIKTRGQQVTLRCSPKSGHDTVSWYQQALGQGPQFIFQYYEEEERQRGNFPDRFSGHQFPNYSSELNVNALLLGDSALYLCASSPDHRANEKLFFGSGTQLSVL.